This TCR beta chain is drawn from a study of cytomegalovirus exposure and HLA in healthy donors. Findings and limits, study-wide: At a 0.05 false discovery rate, a later analysis found 16,951 TCR beta sequences to be associated with HLA alleles. Rates of TCR association differed by HLA locus in a later analysis, with DRB1 highest and HLA-C lowest.

In the case of this clone: Its antigen is undetermined.

V was shortened by 1 base and J by 1 base, with 7 bases between the two germline ends. The CDR3 totals 14 residues. Germline V gene sequence: CDR1 LGHNA, CDR2 YNFKEQ. PCR amplification relied on 60 Vbeta primers (plus 13 Jbeta primers). Method: immunoSEQ multiplex PCR; TCRdb's copy keeps in-frame clones and lacks some. The table records about 98,000 clones, around 68% of them present only once. The origin of this receptor is a female donor in good health and CMV-seronegative. This sequence joins TRBV4-2 and TRBJ1-1; D is unclear. The source material was PBMCs. The CDR3 DNA reads TGTGCCAGCAGCCAAGTAGAGGGGAACACTGAAGCTTTCTTT. As protein: CASSQVEGNTEAFF.